This entry describes one T cell receptor beta chain. The sample originates from a study of CD8+ T cells in alopecia areata. The CDR3 length is 13 residues. V lost 4 bases, J lost 1 base, and 7 bases lay in between. The germline CDR1 and CDR2 sequences are MGHDK and SYGVNS. Sequencing relied on a cDNA template that was reverse transcribed from extracted RNA. TCRdb's table, derived via immunoSEQ multiplex PCR, lists solely in-frame clones and lacks some. The sample lists some 180,000 clones, roughly 63% occurring once. Sequenced here: CD4+ T cells sorted from blood, sampled at week 0. V gene TRBV25-1 combines with J gene TRBJ1-1; D call uncertain. The TCR comes from a human donor with alopecia areata. The CDR3 DNA sequence: TGTGCCAGCAGTGGTGACACGAACACTGAAGCTTTCTTT. It yields the protein CASSGDTNTEAFF.